The 17 T cell receptor beta chains below were found in one sample sequenced in a study of T cells in Graves' hyperthyroidism and ophthalmopathy. The source material, RNA transcripts, was used to amplify TCR beta CDR3 regions. The HTBI primer set was used in a first-round RT-PCR of the TCR CDR3. MiXCR, applied by TCRdb to the multiplex PCR reads, yields one record per CDR3 protein. The data hold about 640,000 distinct CDR3 sequences, with around 15% observed a single time. Source material: blood. These receptors all come from a woman between 45 and 60 years old with Graves' ophthalmopathy.

This rearrangement joins TRBV9 to TRBJ1-5; D might be TRBD1 (6 bases). The CDR3 loop spans 13 amino acids. Trimming stripped 0 bases from V and 7 bases from J, with 8 bases between. The germline V gene has CDR1 SGDLS and CDR2 YYNGEE. CDR3 protein: CASSVGQDQPQHF. As DNA, the CDR3 is TGTGCCAGCAGCGTAGGACAGGACCAGCCCCAGCATTTT.

The V and J genes are TRBV30 and TRBJ2-2; D is undetermined. V was shortened by 2 bases and J by 2 bases, with 6 bases between the two germline ends. Germline values: CDR1 GTSNPN, CDR2 SVGIG (reference sequence). CDR3 size: 13 residues. The CDR3 here is CAWSTANTGELFF. The CDR3 DNA follows: TGTGCCTGGAGTACCGCAAACACCGGGGAGCTGTTTTTT. The full variable domain, completed using reference TRBV30 and TRBJ2-2, is SQTIHQWPATLVQPVGSPLSLECTVEGTSNPNLYWYRQAAGRGLQLLFYSVGIGQISSEVPQNLSASRPQDRQFILSSKKLLLSDSGFYLCAWSTANTGELFFGEGSRLTVL.

J is TRBJ2-7 and V is TRBV27, with a possible D match to TRBD1 (6 bases). CDR1 MNHEY and CDR2 SMNVEV come from the germline V gene (reference sequence). V was clipped by 2 bases and J by 4 bases, with 15 bases between them. The CDR3 length is 15 residues. DNA for the CDR3: TGTGCCAGCAGTTTACGCCCGGGAAGGGGGTACGAGCAGTACTTC. It is translated as CASSLRPGRGYEQYF.

The table lists this clonotype with many counts. The CDR3 sequence is CASSAGRLGEKLFF. Here the CDR3 DNA reads TGTGCCAGCAGTGCCGGCCGCTTAGGAGAAAAACTGTTTTTT. The chain has TRBV27 and TRBJ1-4; D is unresolved. Trimming cost V 5 bases and J 8 bases, with 15 bases left between them. The CDR3 covers 14 residues. The germline CDR1 and CDR2 sequences are MNHEY and SMNVEV (reference sequence).

This chain joins TRBV6-2 or TRBV6-3 and TRBJ2-1; D is possibly TRBD2 (6 bases). Germline lookup yields CDR1 MNHEY and CDR2 SVGEGT. The CDR3 runs 14 residues. The V gene lost 4 bases and the J gene lost 5 bases, with 12 bases spanning the gap. In DNA form, the CDR3 reads TGTGCCAGCAGTTGCGGGACGTCCCACAATGAGCAGTTCTTC. Its translation is CASSCGTSHNEQFF.

There are many counts of this clonotype. J is TRBJ2-1 and V is TRBV12-3 or TRBV12-4; 13 nucleotides line up with TRBD2. The J segment lost 7 bases and the V segment lost 3 bases, leaving 12 bases of the junction unmatched. The CDR3 sequence is 18 residues long. The CDR3 DNA follows: TGTGCCAGCAGTTTCTCCCTACTAGCGGGAGGGCCTTTGAATGAGCAGTTCTTC. Translation gives CASSFSLLAGGPLNEQFF.

This clonotype was found many times. The genes are TRBV28 and TRBJ2-1; perhaps D is TRBD1 or TRBD2 (6 bases each). CDR1 is MDHEN, CDR2 SYDVKM, per germline. The CDR3 has 13 amino acids. The CDR3 DNA sequence: TGTGCTTGTCGGGGGCCGTTGGACAATGAGCAGTTCTTC. This encodes CACRGPLDNEQFF.

V and J are TRBV6-2 or TRBV6-3 and TRBJ2-4; D may correspond to TRBD1 or TRBD2 (5 bases each). Germline values: CDR1 MNHEY, CDR2 SVGEGT. The V and J ends lost 0 bases and 1 base respectively, with 19 bases between them. The CDR3 sequence is 19 residues long. In DNA, the CDR3 is TGTGCCAGCAGTTACTCGAAGGGACGAGGGAGTTGGGCCAAAAACATTCAGTACTTC. Its protein is CASSYSKGRGSWAKNIQYF.

There are many counts of this clonotype. V and J are TRBV12-3 or TRBV12-4 and TRBJ1-5; D possibly corresponds to TRBD1 (6 bases). V lost 5 bases, J lost 6 bases, and 14 bases lay in between. This CDR3 is 14 amino acids long. The DNA of the CDR3 is TGTGCCAGCAGTAAAGGGGGTTCGGCTCAGCCCCAGCATTTT. It codes for CASSKGGSAQPQHF.

This clonotype has a count of ten or more. This sequence joins TRBV27 and TRBJ2-5; perhaps TRBD2 as D (5 bases). Germline CDR1 is MNHEY and CDR2 is SMNVEV (reference sequence). V lost 8 bases and J 10 bases, leaving 23 bases between the germline ends. This CDR3 has 14 residues. CDR3: CASREEFYPGNQYF. The CDR3, as DNA: TGTGCCAGCCGTGAAGAATTCTATCCGGGAAACCAGTACTTC.

The table lists this clonotype with many counts. V and J are TRBV28 and TRBJ2-1, with 10 nucleotides matching TRBD2. The CDR3 is 16 residues long. Germline CDR1 is MDHEN and CDR2 is SYDVKM. The V segment lost 3 bases and the J segment 4 bases; nucleotides outside the gene matches: 6. CDR3 in amino acids: CASSFSTSGYYNEQFF. Here the CDR3 DNA reads TGTGCCAGCAGTTTCTCGACTAGCGGGTATTACAATGAGCAGTTCTTC.

This clonotype was seen repeatedly, ten times or more. The chain joins TRBV12-3 or TRBV12-4 to TRBJ1-6; 9 bases are a match to TRBD1. The V gene end was trimmed by 7 bases and the J gene end by 0 bases; junction bases not matched to a gene: 7. The CDR3 is made up of 17 amino acids. The CDR3 protein is CASNFGTGSSYNSPLHF. CDR3 nucleotides: TGTGCCAGCAATTTCGGGACAGGGAGCTCCTATAATTCACCCCTCCACTTT.

The chain has TRBV24-1 and TRBJ2-1; 7 bases agree with TRBD1. V lost 3 bases, J lost 4 bases, and 5 bases stayed unmatched. Germline CDR1 KGHDR, CDR2 SFDVKD. The CDR3 runs to 15 residues. The CDR3 region has the DNA TGTGCCACCAGTGATGGAGACAGGGCATACAATGAGCAGTTCTTC. Its protein product is CATSDGDRAYNEQFF.

This clonotype was recorded many times. The chain is built from TRBV7-9 and TRBJ2-1; possibly TRBD2 for D (5 bases). The length of the CDR3 is 13 residues. With 3 bases removed from V and 5 bases from J, the gap between germline ends came to 8 bases. Germline V CDR1 and CDR2: SEHNR, FQNEAQ (reference sequence). CDR3 region: CASSFSGNNEQFF. CDR3 coding DNA: TGTGCCAGCAGCTTTTCCGGGAACAATGAGCAGTTCTTC.

V and J are TRBV14 and TRBJ2-7; D is perhaps TRBD2 (7 bases). The CDR3 is 16 residues long. The ends were cut back, 0 bases at V and 4 bases at J, with 16 bases in the middle. Germline CDR1 reads SGHDN; CDR2 reads FVKESK. The CDR3 DNA is TGTGCCAGCAGCCAAGATTCGGGGGGCTTCCTTTACGAGCAGTACTTC. Its protein product is CASSQDSGGFLYEQYF.

There are a few counts of this clonotype. This chain joins TRBV10-3 and TRBJ1-1, with a possible D match to TRBD1 (5 bases). Germline CDR1 is ENHRY and CDR2 is SYGVKD. The CDR3 is 16 residues long. Deletions cut 7 bases from V and 5 bases from J, with 23 bases between. In DNA, the CDR3 is TGTGCCATCATAGAGGTCTTGGGGCGAGCGAGGACTGAAGCTTTCTTT. Translation gives CAIIEVLGRARTEAFF.

The CDR3 coding sequence is TGTGCCAGCAGCTTAGTCACAGGGCTGGACTACGAGCAGTACTTC. It codes for CASSLVTGLDYEQYF. The chain links TRBV7-2 to TRBJ2-7; tentatively, D is TRBD1 (6 bases). The CDR3 spans 15 residues. Germline CDR1 SGHTA, CDR2 FQGNSA. V shed 1 base and J shed 3 bases, with 13 bases lying between them.